The rows below give T cell receptor beta chains drawn from one sample of a study of technical replicates of blood from a handful of donors. Repertoires were generated with immunoSEQ multiplex PCR, while TCRdb's copy carries only in-frame clones and drops some. The sample lists tens of thousands of clones, 70% to 90% seen once, with about 4.8% in the top ten. Sequenced sample: PBMCs. These receptors came from a human donor in good health. Some clones in this sample may be carry-over from other donors' samples. Each CDR3 is given with its conserved first and last residue. The D gene is left open where the match is weak. Clone size appears in some rows only: once, few, many, or a class for an expanded clone.

V	D	size	J	DNA	CDR3
TRBV7-2	TRBD1	-	TRBJ2-7	TGTGCCAGCAGCTTTCACAGGGGTTACGAGCAGTACTTC	CASSFHRGYEQYF
TRBV18	-	-	TRBJ2-7	TGTGCCAGCTCACCCTCAGGCACGATAATCTACGAGCAGTACTTC	CASSPSGTIIYEQYF
TRBV6-1	-	-	TRBJ2-3	TGTGCCAGCAGTAGCCGGGGAGGCGCAGATACGCAGTATTTT	CASSSRGGADTQYF
TRBV2	TRBD2	once	TRBJ2-1	TGTGCCAGCAGAAAACTAGCGGGAGGGGTATACAATGAGCAGTTCTTC	CASRKLAGGVYNEQFF
TRBV4-2	TRBD1	once	TRBJ2-5	TGTGCCAGCAGCCTGGCCGGGACAGCGGAAGAGACCCAGTACTTC	CASSLAGTAEETQYF
TRBV29-1	-	-	TRBJ1-2	TGCAGCGTTGCTGCTACACCATTACAGGGTTATGGCTACACCTTC	CSVAATPLQGYGYTF
TRBV7-2	TRBD2	-	TRBJ2-3	TGTGCCAGCAGCTCAGTTTCGCGGGGGGAAAATACGCAGTATTTT	CASSSVSRGENTQYF
TRBV6-1	TRBD2	-	TRBJ2-5	TGTGCCAGCAGTTTAGCGGGGGGAGGTGCGGAGACCCAGTACTTC	CASSLAGGGAETQYF
TRBV6-5	TRBD2	-	TRBJ2-1	TGTGCCAGCAGTTACCCTCCTGGGAGGGGAGACAATGAGCAGTTCTTC	CASSYPPGRGDNEQFF
TRBV25-1	-	-	TRBJ2-5	TGTGCCAGCAGTGAATTTACAGGGCGGGAGACCCAGTACTTC	CASSEFTGRETQYF
TRBV6-5	-	-	TRBJ2-3	TGTGCCAGCAGTCCAGACACTCTGAGCACAGATACGCAGTATTTT	CASSPDTLSTDTQYF
TRBV6-5	-	-	TRBJ2-2	TGTGCCAGCAGTTACAGGTCCCAGGCCGGGGAGCTGTTTTTT	CASSYRSQAGELFF
TRBV4-1	-	-	TRBJ1-2	TGCGCCAGCAGCCAAGATCGTTACAGGAACTATGGCTACACCTTC	CASSQDRYRNYGYTF
TRBV7-8	TRBD1	-	TRBJ1-5	TGTGCCAGCAGCCCCAACCTTCTTGGGACAGGGTCAGATCAGCCCCAGCATTTT	CASSPNLLGTGSDQPQHF
TRBV5-1	TRBD2	-	TRBJ2-1	TGCGCCAGCAGCTCCCTAGCGGGGGTGAACAATGAGCAGTTCTTC	CASSSLAGVNNEQFF
TRBV4-1	-	-	TRBJ1-1	TGCGCCAGCAGCCAATTCAGGGATACTGAAGCTTTCTTT	CASSQFRDTEAFF
TRBV19	-	-	TRBJ1-1	TGTGCCAGTAGTATTTTAGGAGGAGCTTTCTTT	CASSILGGAFF
TRBV5-4	-	-	TRBJ2-1	TGTGCCAGCAGTCCGATCTCAGGTGCCTACAATGAGCAGTTCTTC	CASSPISGAYNEQFF
TRBV10-2	-	-	TRBJ1-5	TGCGCCAGCAGCGGTGACGGCCAGGAAGGTCATCAGCCCCAGCATTTT	CASSGDGQEGHQPQHF
TRBV11-2	-	-	TRBJ2-3	TGTGCCAGCAGCTTATCCGGGACTGCCGATACGCAGTATTTT	CASSLSGTADTQYF
TRBV2	TRBD2	-	TRBJ2-2	TGTGCCAGCAGTGGGGGGGGGATCACCGGGGAGCTGTTTTTT	CASSGGGITGELFF
TRBV29-1	TRBD1	-	TRBJ2-7	TGCAGCGTCGCCTTATTGACAGGGCTTGGAAGTCGCGGCTACGAGCAGTACTTC	CSVALLTGLGSRGYEQYF
TRBV2	TRBD2	-	TRBJ2-5	TGTGCCAGCGTTAGGCGGGGGACCCAAGTGGAGACCCAGTACTTC	CASVRRGTQVETQYF
TRBV5-4	TRBD2	once	TRBJ2-1	TGTGCCAGCAGCTTGGATAGCGGGAGGTTAAATGAGCAGTTCTTC	CASSLDSGRLNEQFF
TRBV30	TRBD2	-	TRBJ2-1	TGTGCCTTCCTACTAGCGGGGGACAATGAGCAGTTCTTC	CAFLLAGDNEQFF
TRBV6-5	-	-	TRBJ2-7	TGTGCCAGCAGTTTATTCCCAGGGACCTACGAGCAGTACTTC	CASSLFPGTYEQYF
TRBV11-2	-	-	TRBJ1-3	TGTGCCAGCAGCTTCGAGTTCTCTGGAAACACCATATATTTT	CASSFEFSGNTIYF
TRBV7-9	-	-	TRBJ2-5	TGTGCCAGCAGCTTAGCATCGAGGGAAGAGACCCAGTACTTC	CASSLASREETQYF
TRBV6-1	-	-	TRBJ2-3	TGTGCCAGCAGTGCCAAACAGGTTGCTAGCACAGATACGCAGTATTTT	CASSAKQVASTDTQYF
TRBV7-2	-	-	TRBJ1-3	TGTGCCAGCAGCTTAGCCCGATTAGGACAGACTGGAAACACCATATATTTT	CASSLARLGQTGNTIYF
TRBV6-5	TRBD2	once	TRBJ2-1	TGTGCCAGCTCCGACTTGCGGGAGTCCTACAATGAGCAGTTCTTC	CASSDLRESYNEQFF
TRBV7-9	TRBD2	-	TRBJ2-5	TGTGCCAGCAGCTCACCCTTAGCGGGAGGACAAGAGACCCAGTACTTC	CASSSPLAGGQETQYF
TRBV4-2	-	-	TRBJ1-1	TGTGCCAGCAGCTGGGGAGGGGGCACTGAAGCTTTCTTT	CASSWGGGTEAFF
TRBV2	TRBD1	once	TRBJ1-5	TGTGCCAGCAGTGACCGAACAGGGGGTTCCAATCAGCCCCAGCATTTT	CASSDRTGGSNQPQHF
TRBV7-9	-	-	TRBJ1-2	TGTGCCAGCAGCCGCGCGTATGGGCGTAACTATGGCTACACCTTC	CASSRAYGRNYGYTF
TRBV2	TRBD1	-	TRBJ1-2	TGTGCCAGCAGGACCGGGACAGGTCTGGGCTACACCTTC	CASRTGTGLGYTF
TRBV5-4	TRBD2	-	TRBJ2-7	TGTGCCAGCAGCCCCGGACTAGTAACCTACGAGCAGTACTTC	CASSPGLVTYEQYF
TRBV7-2	TRBD1	-	TRBJ1-2	TGTGCCAGCAGCTGGCGACAGGGTAACTATGGCTACACCTTC	CASSWRQGNYGYTF
TRBV6-6	-	-	TRBJ1-5	TGTGCCAGCAGTTCAGGGAATAGCAATCAGCCCCAGCATTTT	CASSSGNSNQPQHF
TRBV18	-	few	TRBJ1-5	TGTGCCAGCTCACCCTGGGGAGGAGGAAATCAGCCCCAGCATTTT	CASSPWGGGNQPQHF
TRBV4-1	TRBD2	-	TRBJ2-5	TGCGCCAGCAGCCCAGCCCCCAGCGGGGGGCCTCAAGAGACCCAGTACTTC	CASSPAPSGGPQETQYF
TRBV7-2	TRBD2	once	TRBJ2-5	TGTGCCAGCAGCCCAGGGTCGGGGGGGTGGGAGACCCAGTACTTC	CASSPGSGGWETQYF
TRBV5-1	TRBD1	once	TRBJ1-6	TGCGCCAGCAGCATCTCTACCGGGACAGGGGTTTCACCCCTCCACTTT	CASSISTGTGVSPLHF
TRBV5-6	-	-	TRBJ2-7	TGTGCCAGCAGCTCCGGGAATTCCTACGAGCAGTACTTC	CASSSGNSYEQYF
TRBV9	-	-	TRBJ1-4	TGTGCCAGCAGCGTCGAGTTAGGGGCGGAACTGTTTTTT	CASSVELGAELFF
TRBV4-1	TRBD1	once	TRBJ1-4	TGCGCCAGCAGCCTGCAGGGGGCGGCTAATGAAAAACTGTTTTTT	CASSLQGAANEKLFF
TRBV5-1	TRBD2	-	TRBJ2-5	TGCGCCAGCAGCTTGCGGGGGGGCCAAGAGACCCAGTACTTC	CASSLRGGQETQYF
TRBV7-9	-	-	TRBJ1-1	TGTGCCAGCAGCTTAGGGACGGCACACTCGGGGGCTTTCTTT	CASSLGTAHSGAFF
TRBV7-6	-	-	TRBJ2-6	TGTGCCAGCAGCCCACGGACAGTCTCTGGGGCCAACGTCCTGACTTTC	CASSPRTVSGANVLTF
TRBV15	TRBD1	-	TRBJ1-2	TGTGCCACCAGCGCCGGACAGGGGAACTATGGCTACACCTTC	CATSAGQGNYGYTF
TRBV29-1	TRBD1	-	TRBJ1-1	TGCAGCGTCGAGGATACGAGGGGGCGCAGAGCTTTCTTT	CSVEDTRGRRAFF
TRBV7-9	-	-	TRBJ1-1	TGTGCCAGCAGCTTTGGTCAGGAGGTTATAACTGAAGCTTTCTTT	CASSFGQEVITEAFF
TRBV20-1	-	few	TRBJ1-1	TGCAGTGCTCGGGGGAACACTGAAGCTTTCTTT	CSARGNTEAFF
TRBV4-1	TRBD2	-	TRBJ2-7	TGCGCCAGTGGCGGTGTGGGGGGGAGGGAGCAGTACTTC	CASGGVGGREQYF
TRBV5-4	-	-	TRBJ2-1	TGTGCCAGCAGCTTGGTCAGCTCCTACAATGAGCAGTTCTTC	CASSLVSSYNEQFF
TRBV13	TRBD2	-	TRBJ2-1	TGTGCCAGCAGCTTAGGGGGCGGGAGATCCTACAATGAGCAGTTCTTC	CASSLGGGRSYNEQFF
TRBV20-1	-	-	TRBJ2-5	TGCAGTGCTAGTTCCGAAGAGACCCAGTACTTC	CSASSEETQYF